This T cell receptor beta chain originates from a study of T cell clonality in common variable immunodeficiency. The sample holds many counts of this clone. The antigen is unknown. The read halts 3 residues ahead of the CDR3 end, with the missing end drawn from the germline J gene. This CDR3 spans 15 amino acids. Germline CDR1 DFQATT, CDR2 SNEGSKA (reference sequence). Findings of the study overall: The cause of increased CVID clonality remains unclear without subpopulation sequencing.

This table comes from immunoSEQ multiplex PCR, and its TCRdb copy is limited to in-frame clones, with some not included. This sample includes over 45,000 clones with no singletons; its ten biggest clones take up about 1.8%. The specimen sequenced was peripheral blood mononuclear cells. This chain connects TRBV20-1 to TRBJ2-1; perhaps TRBD2 as D (6 bases). The sequence derives from a person aged 18 to 75 in good health. CDR3 DNA, as far as it was read: TGCAGCGTCCGCGGGGTTGAGATCTCCTACAATGAG. It encodes CSVRGVEISYNE. The entire CDR3 is CSVRGVEISYNEQFF.